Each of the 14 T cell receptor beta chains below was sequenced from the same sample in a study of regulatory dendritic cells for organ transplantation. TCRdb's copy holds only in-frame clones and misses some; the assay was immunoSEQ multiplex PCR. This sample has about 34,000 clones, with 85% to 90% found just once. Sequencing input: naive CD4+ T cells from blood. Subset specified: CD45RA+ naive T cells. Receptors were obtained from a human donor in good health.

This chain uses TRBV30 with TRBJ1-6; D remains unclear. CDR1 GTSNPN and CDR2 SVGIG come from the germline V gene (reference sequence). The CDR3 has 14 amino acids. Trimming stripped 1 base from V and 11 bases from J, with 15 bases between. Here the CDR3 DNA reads TGTGCCTGGAGTGGGCGTAGCCCGCAGGCACCCCTCCACTTT. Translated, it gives CAWSGRSPQAPLHF.

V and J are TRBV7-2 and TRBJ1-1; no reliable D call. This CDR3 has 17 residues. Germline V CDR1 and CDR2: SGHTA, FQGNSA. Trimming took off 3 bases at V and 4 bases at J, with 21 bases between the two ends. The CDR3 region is CASSFAPQSTRGTEAFF. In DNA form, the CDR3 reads TGTGCCAGCAGCTTTGCTCCCCAGAGTACCCGGGGCACTGAAGCTTTCTTT.

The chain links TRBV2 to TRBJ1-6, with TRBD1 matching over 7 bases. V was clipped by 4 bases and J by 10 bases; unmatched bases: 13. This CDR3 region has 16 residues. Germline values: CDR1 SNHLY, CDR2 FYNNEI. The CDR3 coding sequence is TGTGCCAGCAGTGCTTATGACAGGGTAGAACAGTCACCCCTCCACTTT. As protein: CASSAYDRVEQSPLHF.

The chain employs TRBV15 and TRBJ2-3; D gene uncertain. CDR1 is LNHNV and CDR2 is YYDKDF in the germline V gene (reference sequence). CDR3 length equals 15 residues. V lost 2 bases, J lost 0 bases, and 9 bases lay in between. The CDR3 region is CATSRIASSTDTQYF. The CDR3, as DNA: TGTGCCACCAGCAGAATAGCTTCTAGCACAGATACGCAGTATTTT.

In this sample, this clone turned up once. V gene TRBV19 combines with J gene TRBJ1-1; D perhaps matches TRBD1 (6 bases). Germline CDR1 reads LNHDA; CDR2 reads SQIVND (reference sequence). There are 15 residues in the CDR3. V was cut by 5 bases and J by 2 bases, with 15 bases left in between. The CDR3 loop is CASSFRGGINTEAFF. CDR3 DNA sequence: TGTGCCAGTAGTTTTAGGGGGGGAATAAACACTGAAGCTTTCTTT.

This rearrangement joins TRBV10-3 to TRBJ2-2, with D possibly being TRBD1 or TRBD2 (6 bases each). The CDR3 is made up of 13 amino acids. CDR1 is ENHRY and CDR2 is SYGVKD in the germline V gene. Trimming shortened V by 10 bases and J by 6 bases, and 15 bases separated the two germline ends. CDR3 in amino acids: CASQHREAGELFF. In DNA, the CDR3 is TGTGCCAGCCAACACAGGGAGGCCGGGGAGCTGTTTTTT.

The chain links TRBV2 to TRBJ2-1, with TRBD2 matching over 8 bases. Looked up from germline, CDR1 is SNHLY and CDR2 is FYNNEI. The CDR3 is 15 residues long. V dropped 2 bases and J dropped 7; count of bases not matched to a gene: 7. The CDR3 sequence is CASSETGGPGNEQFF. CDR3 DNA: TGTGCCAGCAGTGAAACGGGAGGGCCGGGTAATGAGCAGTTCTTC.

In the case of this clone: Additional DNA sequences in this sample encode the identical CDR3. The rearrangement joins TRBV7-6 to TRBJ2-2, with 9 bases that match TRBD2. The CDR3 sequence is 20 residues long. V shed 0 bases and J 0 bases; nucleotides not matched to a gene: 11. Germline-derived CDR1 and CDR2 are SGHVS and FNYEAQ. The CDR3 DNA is TGTGCCAGCAGCTTAGCCCCCAGCGGGGGGCGACCAACGAACACCGGGGAGCTGTTTTTT. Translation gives CASSLAPSGGRPTNTGELFF.

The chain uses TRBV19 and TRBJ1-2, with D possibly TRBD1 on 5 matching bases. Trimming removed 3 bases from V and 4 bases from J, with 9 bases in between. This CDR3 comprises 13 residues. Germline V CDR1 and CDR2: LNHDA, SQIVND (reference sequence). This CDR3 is CASSIRDLYGYTF. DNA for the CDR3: TGTGCCAGTAGTATCCGGGACCTCTATGGCTACACCTTC. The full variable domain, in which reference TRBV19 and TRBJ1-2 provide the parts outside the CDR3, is DGGITQSPKYLFRKEGQNVTLSCEQNLNHDAMYWYRQDPGQGLRLIYYSQIVNDFQKGDIAEGYSVSREKKESFPLTVTSAQKNPTAFYLCASSIRDLYGYTFGSGTRLTVV.

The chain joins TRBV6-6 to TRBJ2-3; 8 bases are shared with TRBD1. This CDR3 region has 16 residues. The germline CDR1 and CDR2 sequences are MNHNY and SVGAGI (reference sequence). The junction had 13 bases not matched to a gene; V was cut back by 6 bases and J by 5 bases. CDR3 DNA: TGTGCCAGCAGGCTAACCGGGGACAGGCCGGGAGATACGCAGTATTTT. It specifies CASRLTGDRPGDTQYF.

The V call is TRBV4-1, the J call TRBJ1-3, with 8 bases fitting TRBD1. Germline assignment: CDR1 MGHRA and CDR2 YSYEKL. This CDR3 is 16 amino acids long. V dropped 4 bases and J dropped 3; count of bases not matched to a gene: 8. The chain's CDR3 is CASSLRRDRGGNTIYF. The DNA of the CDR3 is TGCGCCAGCAGCCTCCGACGCGACAGGGGTGGAAACACCATATATTTT.

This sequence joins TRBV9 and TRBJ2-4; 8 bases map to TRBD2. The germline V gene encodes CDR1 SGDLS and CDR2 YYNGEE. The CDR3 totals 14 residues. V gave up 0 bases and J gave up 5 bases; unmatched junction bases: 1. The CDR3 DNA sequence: TGTGCCAGCAGCGTAGGGGGACTAGAAAACATTCAGTACTTC. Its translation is CASSVGGLENIQYF.

The CDR3 reads CASSLSRRSSYEQYF. CDR3 DNA sequence: TGTGCCAGCAGTTTGTCGAGACGTAGCTCCTACGAGCAGTACTTC. This chain uses TRBV28 with TRBJ2-7; D not resolved. This CDR3 has 15 amino acids. With 3 bases removed from V and 0 bases from J, the gap between germline ends came to 12 bases. Germline CDR1 MDHEN, CDR2 SYDVKM.

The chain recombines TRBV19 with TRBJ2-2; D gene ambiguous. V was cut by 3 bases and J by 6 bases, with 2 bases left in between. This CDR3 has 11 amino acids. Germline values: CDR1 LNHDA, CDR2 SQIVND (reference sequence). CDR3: CASSIPGELFF. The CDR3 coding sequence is TGTGCCAGTAGTATCCCCGGGGAGCTGTTTTTT.